The rows below give T cell receptor beta chains drawn from one sample of a study of CD8 T cells in ankylosing spondylitis. TCRdb passed the 5' RACE reads through MiXCR, listing each CDR3 protein once. The top ten hold under 6% of the sample, which has roughly 86,000 distinct CDR3 sequences, roughly 8.8% seen once. The material sequenced was blood, either unsorted or a sorted T cell fraction (not recorded which). Receptors were obtained from a male donor with ankylosing spondylitis or in good health (not recorded which). Both conserved end residues are part of each CDR3. D genes are given only for firm matches. Some rows mark clone size as missing; the rest say once, few, many or name a class of expanded clone.

v_gene	abundance	j_gene	d_gene	CDR3nt	CDR3aa
TRBV24-1	many	TRBJ2-1	TRBD1	TGTGCCACCAGTGACCCCGGGACAGGGACTTCCAATGAGCAGTTCTTC	CATSDPGTGTSNEQFF
TRBV2	many	TRBJ2-3	TRBD1	TGTGCCAGGGGGACAGGGAGTGGGGCAGATACGCAGTATTTT	CARGTGSGADTQYF
TRBV25-1	many	TRBJ2-1	-	TGTGCCAGCGGCCCTCTCGGGGGAGCGAGAAGTTACAATGAGCAGTTCTTC	CASGPLGGARSYNEQFF
TRBV18	many	TRBJ2-3	-	TGTGCCAGCAGCCCCCCTAGCACAGATACGCAGTATTTT	CASSPPSTDTQYF
TRBV6-1	many	TRBJ1-5	-	TGTGCCACACGGGATCGGGATGGAACTGGCAATCAGCCCCAGCATTTT	CATRDRDGTGNQPQHF
TRBV6-5	many	TRBJ1-6	-	TGTGCCAGCAACATTGGAGGGGGATCACCCCTCCACTTT	CASNIGGGSPLHF
TRBV5-1	many	TRBJ1-5	-	TGCGCCAGCAGCTTGGGTGACAATCAGCCCCAGCATTTT	CASSLGDNQPQHF
TRBV20-1	many	TRBJ1-2	-	TGCAGTGCCCCCCCCCCAGGGTTGCGTGGCTACACCTTC	CSAPPPGLRGYTF
TRBV5-5	few	TRBJ1-2	TRBD1	TGTGCCAGCAGCTTGCCACCGACAGGGGTGAACTATGGCTACACCTTC	CASSLPPTGVNYGYTF
TRBV7-2	few	TRBJ2-7	-	TGTGCCAGCAGCTTAGCGGCCGGTGCCTACGAGCAGTACTTC	CASSLAAGAYEQYF
TRBV28	many	TRBJ1-4	-	TGTGCCAGCAGTTTAGTACCCCCTGAAAAACTGTTTTTT	CASSLVPPEKLFF
TRBV20-1	-	TRBJ1-1	-	TGCAGTGCTAGCCGGGGGGCACTTAACACTGAAGCTTTCTTT	CSASRGALNTEAFF
TRBV20-1	many	TRBJ2-5	TRBD2	TGCAGTGCTCGGGTAGCGGGATTCCAAGAGACCCAGTACTTC	CSARVAGFQETQYF
TRBV12-3/TRBV12-4	many	TRBJ2-3	TRBD2	TGTGCCAGCAGCCGACTAGCGTCAGATACGCAGTATTTT	CASSRLASDTQYF
TRBV5-1	few	TRBJ2-3	-	TGCGCCAGCAGCATCGACAGCCGCACAGATACGCAGTATTTT	CASSIDSRTDTQYF
TRBV7-2	-	TRBJ2-7	-	TGTGCCAGCAGCTTAACTCCCCTCGGGGTCCAGTCCTTC	CASSLTPLGVQSF
TRBV20-1	many	TRBJ2-7	-	TGCAGTGCTAGATCCGGGCAGTTGATATCCTACGAGCAGTACTTC	CSARSGQLISYEQYF